This T cell receptor beta chain was sequenced during a study of CD8+CD57+ T cells in acquired aplastic anemia (dated by TCRdb to 2016 to 2018). About the full investigation: A mean of around 3.2 ug of DNA, ranging from roughly 0.19 to 27.4 ug, was extracted from sorted CD4+ and CD8+ cells. Findings and caveats that apply to the study as a whole: Around 30 CD8+ CDR3 sequences were found to be shared between patients and controls, but these sequences appeared to be highly expressed in patients and within the immunodominant clones of the patients. Patients and healthy controls showed no significant difference in CD8+ Simpson's diversity (P=0.060).

Reading the germline V gene gives CDR1 SGHDN and CDR2 FVKESK. The CDR3 goes from the cysteine to the phenylalanine over 15 residues. Just the 45-base CDR3 DNA is kept, in frame starting at base 1. The germline ends are 15 bases apart after V is trimmed by 3 bases and J by 3 bases. The study deep-sequenced TCR repertoires of sorted CD4+ and CD8+ blood T cells from severe aplastic anemia patients and healthy subjects. Ficoll-Paque density gradient centrifugation was used to isolate peripheral blood mononuclear cells. Before DNA was extracted, CD4+ and CD8+ T cells were sorted using either FACS or magnetic beads. Genomic DNA served as template for TCR beta VDJ combination and CDR3 sequence profiling. TCR repertoire sequencing was run on an Illumina HiSeq 2000. Turning to the authors' computational methods: Repertoires were assessed using TRBV/TRBJ rearrangement plots, CDR3 size and DJ length profiles, and Simpson's diversity index. The immunodominant clone was defined as the most abundant DNA sequence in deep sequencing data. CDR3 amino acid sequences were checked for sharing between subjects and were compared against published repertoires and the VDJdb database. The public sequencing data were trimmed at Q25 with fastp and processed into clonotypes with MiXCR by TCRdb, which kept only in-frame beta chains. Every CDR3 protein is listed once, alongside the most common genes and DNA of its rows. The V and J calls come from TCRdb's annotation, not from the publication. This sample is represented by approximately 190,000 distinct CDR3 sequences; less than 65% of them were singletons. About half of the sample is held by the ten biggest clonotypes.

Of note for this clonotype: The antigen it recognizes is unknown. No much larger clone exists at a distance of one base, and base qualities are not known.

The chain uses TRBV14 and TRBJ2-7; TRBD2 is perhaps the D gene, given 6 matching bases. The sequence derives from a human donor with severe aplastic anemia or a healthy control (not recorded which). The source material was sorted CD4+, CD8+, or CD8+CD57+ T cells (not recorded which) from PBMCs. The DNA is TGTGCCAGCAGCCACTCCGGGAGTAGGCTCTACGAGCAGTACTTC. This translates into CASSHSGSRLYEQYF.